One and the same sample provided the 13 T cell receptor beta chains below, sequenced in a study of cytotoxic CD8 clonotypes in ibrutinib-treated CLL (dated by TCRdb to the early 2020s). This sample's time point label indicates: less than 30 months on ibrutinib. Libraries were made using the immunoSEQ multiplex PCR assay. TCRdb stores this immuneACCESS table with in-frame sequences only. Part of the clones is absent; in the studies checked, under half of the shortfall reflects unresolved V genes, and no reason is known for the rest. For this sample the table gives 100,000 to 150,000 clones, of which approximately 85% were detected only once. About 2% of the sample belongs to the ten largest clones. Material: PBMCs, obtained after 24 months of ibrutinib treatment. The receptors shown here come from a human donor with chronic lymphocytic leukemia.

The chain has TRBV6-1 and TRBJ1-6; the D gene is possibly TRBD1 (5 bases). The germline V gene has CDR1 MNHNS and CDR2 SASEGT. V was clipped by 6 bases and J by 8 bases, with 14 bases between them. The CDR3 runs 14 residues. This CDR3 is CASSPQGNDSPLHF. The CDR3 region has the DNA TGTGCCAGCAGCCCGCAGGGAAATGATTCACCCCTCCACTTT.

V is TRBV30 and J is TRBJ1-2; D uncertain. Looked up from germline, CDR1 is GTSNPN and CDR2 is SVGIG (reference sequence). CDR3 size: 15 residues. Between the trimmed V and J ends, which lost 0 bases and 7 bases, there was a span of 18 bases. This chain's CDR3 is CAWSVPRRPKGGYTF. CDR3 nucleotide sequence: TGTGCCTGGAGTGTACCGAGACGTCCTAAGGGTGGCTACACCTTC. Based on the CDR3 plus reference TRBV30 and TRBJ1-2, the full variable domain is SQTIHQWPATLVQPVGSPLSLECTVEGTSNPNLYWYRQAAGRGLQLLFYSVGIGQISSEVPQNLSASRPQDRQFILSSKKLLLSDSGFYLCAWSVPRRPKGGYTFGSGTRLTVV.

The chain recombines TRBV27 with TRBJ1-6; D unclear. Germline V lookup: CDR1 MNHEY, CDR2 SMNVEV (reference sequence). Deletions cut 2 bases from V and 7 bases from J, with 9 bases between. The CDR3 sequence is 14 residues long. Here the CDR3 reads CASSLLGTNSPLHF. The CDR3 region has the DNA TGTGCCAGCAGTTTACTGGGAACCAATTCACCCCTCCACTTT.

This clone appeared a single time. The chain combines TRBV18 with TRBJ1-2; D call uncertain. Trimming left V 2 bases short and J 8 bases short, with 12 bases between. CDR3 length equals 13 residues. The V gene's germline CDR1 is KGHSH and CDR2 LQKENI. In DNA form, the CDR3 reads TGTGCCAGCTCACCAATCAAGGAAGAAGGCTACACCTTC. Translation gives CASSPIKEEGYTF.

CDR3 loop: CAISGSSDQPQHF. The CDR3 DNA follows: TGTGCCATCAGTGGCAGTAGTGATCAGCCCCAGCATTTT. This chain links TRBV10-3 with TRBJ1-5, with no clear D. Between the trimmed V and J ends, which lost 4 bases and 5 bases, there was a span of 9 bases. The CDR3 consists of 13 residues. Looked up from germline, CDR1 is ENHRY and CDR2 is SYGVKD.

The chain combines TRBV18 with TRBJ1-1; no firm D call. V was cut by 2 bases and J by 3 bases, with 16 bases left in between. This CDR3 is built from 16 residues. Germline V gene lookup returns CDR1 KGHSH and CDR2 LQKENI. DNA of the CDR3: TGTGCCAGCTCACCATACGGAGGTGGAAGTTACACTGAAGCTTTCTTT. It yields the protein CASSPYGGGSYTEAFF.

The gene calls are TRBV7-2 and TRBJ1-5, with unresolved D. CDR1 is SGHTA and CDR2 is FQGNSA in the germline V gene. V was clipped by 0 bases and J by 3 bases, with 6 bases between them. This CDR3 is built from 14 residues. This chain's CDR3 is CASSLAGNNQPQHF. Written as DNA, the CDR3 is TGTGCCAGCAGCTTAGCAGGGAACAATCAGCCCCAGCATTTT.

This clone was seen once. This chain uses TRBV18 with TRBJ2-1; D is unresolved. The CDR3 extends over 14 amino acids. Germline V CDR1 and CDR2: KGHSH, LQKENI. Trimming stripped 3 bases from V and 5 bases from J, with 11 bases between. The CDR3 coding sequence is TGTGCCAGCTCACCCTACGTCACCGACAATGAGCAGTTCTTC. This gives the protein CASSPYVTDNEQFF.

This clone occurred a few times. The rearrangement uses TRBV6-5 and TRBJ1-6, with D hard to call. Trimming took 6 bases from V and 4 from J, leaving 4 bases between them. This CDR3 has 12 residues. CDR1 is MNHEY, CDR2 SVGAGI, per germline. CDR3 region: CASRGYNSPLHF. The CDR3 DNA follows: TGTGCCAGCAGAGGATATAATTCACCCCTCCACTTT.

The chain has TRBV11-2 and TRBJ2-5, with D tentatively TRBD1 (5 bases). The CDR3 loop spans 15 amino acids. Germline loops: CDR1 SGHAT, CDR2 FQNNGV. Trimming removed 2 bases at V and 1 base at J, with 11 bases between. CDR3 in amino acids: CASSLQGGLQETQYF. CDR3 DNA: TGTGCCAGCAGCTTACAGGGCGGCCTCCAAGAGACCCAGTACTTC.

The J gene is TRBJ2-7, the V gene TRBV16; weak D call: TRBD2 (6 bases). The CDR3 contains 14 residues. Germline V gene lookup returns CDR1 KGHSY and CDR2 FQNENV. V lost 3 bases to trimming and J lost 7 bases, with 16 bases between them. The CDR3 region is CASSQLTHRGEQYF. The CDR3 DNA sequence: TGTGCCAGCAGCCAGCTGACCCATCGGGGGGAGCAGTACTTC.

The chain employs TRBV28 and TRBJ1-1; 7 bases line up with TRBD1. V shed 7 bases and J 4 bases; nucleotides not matched to a gene: 9. The CDR3 contains 14 residues. The V gene's germline CDR1 is MDHEN and CDR2 SYDVKM. CDR3 nucleotides: TGTGCCAGCAATACAGGGGCCCGGGGCACTGAAGCTTTCTTT. Encoded protein: CASNTGARGTEAFF. Variable domain in full (rest from reference TRBV28 and TRBJ1-1): DVKVTQSSRYLVKRTGEKVFLECVQDMDHENMFWYRQDPGLGLRLIYFSYDVKMKEKGDIPEGYSVSREKKERFSLILESASTNQTSMYLCASNTGARGTEAFFGQGTRLTVV.

V and J are TRBV18 and TRBJ2-2; no clear D. Trimming pared 5 bases from V and 6 bases from J, leaving 13 bases between. Germline V gene data show CDR1 as KGHSH and CDR2 as LQKENI. CDR3 length: 14 amino acids. In DNA, the CDR3 is TGTGCCAGCTCATCCGGTCAAGTCGCCGGGGAGCTGTTTTTT. Its translation: CASSSGQVAGELFF.